Each of the 10 T cell receptor beta chains below was sequenced from the same sample in a study of blood T cell repertoires in COVID-19. Produced via immunoSEQ multiplex PCR; TCRdb's table is partial and in-frame only. The sample has more than 55,000 clones; more than 80% are singletons. The sequenced sample consisted of peripheral blood. All receptors derive from an elderly woman with acute or convalescent COVID-19.

This chain uses TRBV7-8 with TRBJ2-3; 7 nucleotides align to TRBD2. V gave up 7 bases and J gave up 2 bases; unmatched junction bases: 12. In germline, CDR1 is SGHVS, CDR2 FQNEAQ. This CDR3 comprises 16 residues. The CDR3 loop reads CASIDGGELITDTQYF. The CDR3 DNA is TGTGCCAGCATCGATGGGGGGGAGCTAATCACAGATACGCAGTATTTT.

This clone came up once. The chain combines TRBV12-3 or TRBV12-4 with TRBJ1-1; 8 nucleotides align to TRBD1. CDR3 size: 13 residues. The trim removed 6 bases at V and 6 bases at J, leaving 6 bases unmatched. The CDR3: CASRTRTGPEAFF. The CDR3 coding sequence is TGTGCCAGCAGGACACGGACAGGGCCTGAAGCTTTCTTT.

The chain carries TRBV7-2 and TRBJ1-5, with D hard to call. The CDR3 has 16 amino acids. Trimming removed 1 base from V and 0 bases from J, with 10 bases in between. Per germline, CDR1 SGHTA and CDR2 FQGNSA. CDR3 in DNA: TGTGCCAGCAGCTTAGTATCGGGGAGTAGCAATCAGCCCCAGCATTTT. The encoded protein is CASSLVSGSSNQPQHF.

The chain recombines TRBV9 with TRBJ2-2; 10 positions agree with TRBD2. From germline, CDR1 is SGDLS and CDR2 YYNGEE. This CDR3 region has 16 residues. Trimming cost V 5 bases and J 7 bases; bases outside gene matches: 11. CDR3 amino acids: CASSGPLAGAGGELFF. The CDR3 DNA reads as TGTGCCAGCAGTGGCCCCCTAGCGGGAGCTGGCGGGGAGCTGTTTTTT.

The V and J genes are TRBV19 and TRBJ2-6; D ambiguous. This CDR3 contains 14 residues. V gave up 5 bases and J gave up 4 bases, with 9 bases separating them. The germline V gene encodes CDR1 LNHDA and CDR2 SQIVND (reference sequence). The DNA of the CDR3 is TGTGCCAGTAGTCCATATACAGGGGCCAACGTCCTGACTTTC. Translation: CASSPYTGANVLTF.

This rearrangement joins TRBV11-2 to TRBJ2-3, with 13 bases matching TRBD2. Germline-derived CDR1 and CDR2 are SGHAT and FQNNGV. The CDR3 contains 19 residues. The J segment lost 0 bases and the V segment lost 5 bases, leaving 11 bases of the junction unmatched. This chain's CDR3 is CASSRPTSGRAGSTDTQYF. The CDR3 DNA is TGTGCCAGCAGCCGCCCCACTAGCGGGAGGGCCGGTAGCACAGATACGCAGTATTTT.

CDR3 sequence reads: CASSHIDRVATDTQYF. The CDR3 nucleotides read TGTGCCAGCAGTCATATTGACAGGGTGGCCACAGATACGCAGTATTTT. The gene calls are TRBV7-2 and TRBJ2-3, with 7 bases fitting TRBD1. V gave up 6 bases and J gave up 2 bases; unmatched junction bases: 11. This CDR3 contains 16 residues. In germline, CDR1 is SGHTA, CDR2 FQGNSA.

J is TRBJ1-5 and V is TRBV10-2; 7 positions match TRBD1. The CDR3 has 15 amino acids. V trimming: 8 bases; J trimming: 2 bases; junction bases outside the gene matches: 9. Germline V lookup: CDR1 WSHSY, CDR2 SAAADI. This chain's CDR3 is CASQSGTEGNQPQHF. CDR3 sequence (DNA): TGCGCCAGCCAATCCGGGACAGAGGGCAATCAGCCCCAGCATTTT.

The chain links TRBV4-2 to TRBJ2-1; 9 bases fit TRBD2. The CDR3 spans 17 residues. The ends lost 4 bases at V and 4 bases at J; junction bases unmatched: 11. Looked up from germline, CDR1 is LGHNA and CDR2 is YNFKEQ. DNA of the CDR3: TGTGCCAGCAGCCCCTACCCCGCAGCGGGAGGTTACAATGAGCAGTTCTTC. The encoded protein is CASSPYPAAGGYNEQFF.

The chain employs TRBV24-1 and TRBJ1-2; D is possibly TRBD1 (5 bases). The germline V gene has CDR1 KGHDR and CDR2 SFDVKD. Trimming took 1 base from V and 4 from J, leaving 24 bases between them. The CDR3 has 19 residues. CDR3 sequence (DNA): TGTGCCACCAGTGATTTTTTCCGGGCAGGGTCGGTTCTTGGCTATGGCTACACCTTC. Protein: CATSDFFRAGSVLGYGYTF.